This T cell receptor (beta chain) was sequenced in a study of metastatic and nonmetastatic thyroid tumors. All patients reached thyroid surgery having received no treatment beforehand. TCRdb recomputed clones from the PCR reads via MiXCR. The table lists tens of thousands of clones, 20% to 25% of them singletons. CDR3 size: 16 residues. The V and J ends lost 1 base and 2 bases respectively, with 18 bases between them. The V gene's germline CDR1 is DFQATT and CDR2 SNEGSKA (reference sequence). The sample taken for sequencing was blood. This chain joins TRBV20-1 and TRBJ2-7; tentative D call: TRBD1 (6 bases). This receptor was taken from a female donor with papillary thyroid cancer or a benign thyroid nodule (not recorded which). Some clones in this sample may be carry-over from other donors' samples. The CDR3, as DNA: TGCAGTGCTAGAGGGGTGGACAGATCAGACACCTACGAGCAGTACTTC. Translated, it gives CSARGVDRSDTYEQYF.